These T cell receptor beta chains were read from a single sample in a study of beta chain features in type 1 diabetes. Profiling relied on immunoSEQ multiplex PCR, and the TCRdb table lists in-frame clones only, not all of them. Of around 300,000 clones listed, about 8% are singletons. Sequences were obtained from central memory CD4+ T cells from blood. The source of these receptors is a young woman in good health. Both conserved end residues are part of each CDR3. D genes are given only for firm matches. The size field is filled for only some rows; it gives once, few, many or a size class.

clone size,V gene,J gene,D gene,CDR3 DNA,CDR3 protein
.,TRBV30,TRBJ2-5,.,TGTGCCTGGAGCGTAGGACAGAAAGAGACCCAGTACTTC,CAWSVGQKETQYF
.,TRBV7-9,TRBJ2-3,TRBD2,TGTGCCAGCAGCCCAGGACTAGCGGGAGCCCGGACAGATACGCAGTATTTT,CASSPGLAGARTDTQYF
.,TRBV7-2,TRBJ1-3,.,TGTGCCAGCAGCTTCGGACTGCCCTCTGGAAACACCATATATTTT,CASSFGLPSGNTIYF
few,TRBV9,TRBJ2-5,.,TGTGCCAGCAGTCCAGGGGTCCCTGTCCAAGAGACCCAGTACTTC,CASSPGVPVQETQYF
few,TRBV5-1,TRBJ2-5,.,TGCGCCAGCAGCTCGGGAACCTACCAAGAGACCCAGTACTTC,CASSSGTYQETQYF
.,TRBV18,TRBJ1-5,TRBD1,TGTGCCAGCTCACCGATGGGACAGCTACATAATCAGCCCCAGCATTTT,CASSPMGQLHNQPQHF
.,TRBV7-9,TRBJ2-5,TRBD1,TGTGCCAGCAGCAGGGGACAGGGGGTAGTAGAGACCCAGTACTTC,CASSRGQGVVETQYF
.,TRBV5-6,TRBJ2-3,TRBD2,TGTGCCAGCAGCTGGGTGACTAGCGGGTACACAGATACGCAGTATTTT,CASSWVTSGYTDTQYF
few,TRBV28,TRBJ1-5,.,TGTGCCACCGGACAGTATAGCAATCAGCCCCAGCATTTT,CATGQYSNQPQHF
few,TRBV27,TRBJ2-5,TRBD1,TGTGCCAGCGGACGACAGGGGTGGAAGACCCAGTACTTC,CASGRQGWKTQYF
.,TRBV2,TRBJ2-7,TRBD1,TGTGCCAGCAGCCCGACAGGGGAAAAAGTCTACGAGCAGTACTTC,CASSPTGEKVYEQYF
many,TRBV2,TRBJ1-5,TRBD1,TGTGCCAGCAGTGGGACAGGGGGCAATCAGCCCCAGCATTTT,CASSGTGGNQPQHF
many,TRBV7-8,TRBJ2-4,.,TGTGCCAGCACCACCGGGACAACCAAAAACATTCAGTACTTC,CASTTGTTKNIQYF
.,TRBV7-2,TRBJ2-5,TRBD2,TGTGCCAGCAGCCCGCGGGGGGACGTGGCTGAGACCCAGTACTTC,CASSPRGDVAETQYF
.,TRBV9,TRBJ2-4,TRBD2,TGTGCCAGCAGCGTAGCACTAGCGGGAGAACAGTACTTC,CASSVALAGEQYF
few,TRBV2,TRBJ2-3,.,TGTGCCAGCAGTCGCCTACTCCTCCCCGCGGCGGAAGATACGCAGTATTTT,CASSRLLLPAAEDTQYF
.,TRBV7-8,TRBJ1-2,.,TGTGCCAGCACCAATAACAATCGGGCACGAAACTATGGCTACACCTTC,CASTNNNRARNYGYTF
.,TRBV4-3,TRBJ2-3,TRBD2,TGCGCCAGCAGCCACCAACTAGCGGGACGGATAGATACGCAGTATTTT,CASSHQLAGRIDTQYF
.,TRBV27,TRBJ1-2,TRBD1,TGTGCCAGCAGTTCTTTGGGGACAGGGGGGTTTCGCTACACCTTC,CASSSLGTGGFRYTF
few,TRBV6-1,TRBJ1-2,.,TGTGCCAGCAGTCCTAGTAACTATGGCTACACCTTC,CASSPSNYGYTF
many,TRBV2,TRBJ2-1,.,TGTGCCAGCAGTGACCAACTGGACAATGAGCAGTTCTTC,CASSDQLDNEQFF
.,TRBV30,TRBJ1-5,.,TGTGCCTGGAGTGTAGGAGGCGGAGCGCAGCATTTT,CAWSVGGGAQHF
.,TRBV7-2,TRBJ1-2,TRBD1,TGTGCCAGCAGCCTGGGCGACAGGGGAAACTATGGCTACACCTTC,CASSLGDRGNYGYTF
few,TRBV4-2,TRBJ2-7,.,TGTGCCAGCAGCCCTGGGCTAGAGGCCCTCGGAGAGCAGTACTTC,CASSPGLEALGEQYF
many,TRBV20-1,TRBJ2-1,.,TGCAGTGCTATTTCGGGTTATGAGCAGTTCTTC,CSAISGYEQFF
.,TRBV4-3,TRBJ2-1,.,TGCGCCAGCAGCCAAGCTCTAGGAACAGGGCCCACCTACAATGAGCAGTTCTTC,CASSQALGTGPTYNEQFF